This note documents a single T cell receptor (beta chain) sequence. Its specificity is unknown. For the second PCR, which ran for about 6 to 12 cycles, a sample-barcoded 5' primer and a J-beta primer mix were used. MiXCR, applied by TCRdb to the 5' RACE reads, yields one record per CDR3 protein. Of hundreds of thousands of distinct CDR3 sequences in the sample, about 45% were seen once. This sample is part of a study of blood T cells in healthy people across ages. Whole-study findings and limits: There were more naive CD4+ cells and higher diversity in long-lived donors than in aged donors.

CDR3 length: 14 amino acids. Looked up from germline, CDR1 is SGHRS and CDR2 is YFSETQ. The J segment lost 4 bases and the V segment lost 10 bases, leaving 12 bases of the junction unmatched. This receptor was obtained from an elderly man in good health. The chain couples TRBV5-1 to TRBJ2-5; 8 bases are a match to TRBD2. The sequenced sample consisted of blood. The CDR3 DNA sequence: TGCGCCTCCTCCGGGGGGGCGCGAAGAGAGACCCAGTACTTC. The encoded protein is CASSGGARRETQYF.